This T cell receptor (beta chain) appears in the sequencing data of a study of tumor-infiltrating lymphocytes in primary liver carcinoma (dated by TCRdb to about 2017). Notes on the research overall: Surgical resection was performed in China between late 2015 and 2016 on a handful of patients with histopathologically diagnosed primary liver carcinoma. Hepatocellular carcinoma (four) or combined HCC and intrahepatic cholangiocarcinoma (one) was present in the five patients, who were three men and two women aged 30 to 69 years. The five patients had tumors of stage T1-T3 N0M0, with maximum diameters ranging from about 4 to 11 cm. Each sample produced about 3.5 to 7.13 million productive TCRbeta reads, and read depth showed no significant difference between tissue types. The study combined TCRbeta repertoire sequencing, expression microarrays and whole-exome sequencing across five regions of each liver tumor, with adjacent normal tissue and blood. A total of roughly 35 specimens from 5 patients, comprising some 25 tumor regions, 5 adjacent noncancerous liver tissues and 5 peripheral blood samples, were covered by TCRbeta repertoire sequencing. Reproducibility between technical replicate repertoires was high, with correlation coefficients above 0.95 and mean shared-clone rates approximately 0.88. Here is what the overall study found, with its caveats: The study included only four or five patients, and the authors note findings should be validated in a larger study. Because sequencing covered only the TCR beta chain and unpaired alpha chains were not captured, true repertoire diversity is likely underestimated. Because the samples were bulk and unsorted, CD4+ and CD8+ T cell repertoires could not be compared. The top 250 clones made up a significantly larger repertoire fraction in tumors than in blood (p = 0.039). Consistent with antigen-driven expansion, pairs of tumor regions showed higher repertoire overlap (mean about 36%) than either tumor-adjacent pairs (approximately 17%) or tumor-blood pairs (approximately 15%).

In the case of this clonotype: No antigen is known for it. Base-call qualities are not available, and no considerably larger clone is one nucleotide away.

Blood RNA was extracted from unsorted whole blood with TRIzol reagent; germline DNA came from the DNeasy Blood & Tissue kit. Patients had chronic HBV infection and were treatment-naive at sampling. Before surgery, approximately 3.6 milliliters of peripheral blood were drawn into K2EDTA tubes. Starting from 450 to 500 ng total RNA, TCRbeta-specific cDNA was produced by reverse transcription with a constant-region primer and ProtoScript II reverse transcriptase. Construction of the TCRbeta libraries relied on three nested rounds of multiplex PCR, following a slightly modified ARM-PCR procedure. Sample barcodes and Illumina adapters were attached in a final 25-cycle PCR using Deep VentR polymerase. Before sequencing, amplicons between 200 and 500 bp were purified from gel using a QIAquick gel extraction kit. TCRbeta amplicons were sequenced on an Illumina HiSeq 2500 with 250-bp paired-end reads. The authors processed their data as follows. To recover full CDR3 sequences, reads were quality-trimmed using Trimmomatic v0.33 and paired reads were then merged using FLASH v1.2.11. MiGEC v1.2.1b assigned V, D and J germline segments to the rearranged TCRbeta sequences. VDJtools v1.0.0 computed clonotype statistics and Shannon-Wiener diversity indices. Except for diversity analysis, only each sample's 250 most abundant clonotypes were used in subsequent analyses to reduce sampling bias. The public reads were reanalyzed by TCRdb: fastp trimming at Q25, MiXCR alignment, in-frame beta chains only. Duplicate CDR3 protein sequences are folded into a single record with the most common DNA and genes. The V and J calls, along with clone size, are taken from TCRdb and not from the paper's own processing. Counted in this sample were 330,000 or so distinct CDR3 sequences; roughly 61% of them appeared once. The top ten hold about 6.5% of the sample.

The specimen sequenced was peripheral blood. The receptor was derived from a man aged 35 to 55 with primary liver carcinoma and hepatitis B virus infection.

The bases read TGCAGCGTTGACGCCAGGGGGCTTGGCGAGCGATACTTC. Translated, it gives CSVDARGLGERYF. Recombination linked TRBV29-1 to TRBJ2-7, with 8 bases in between that match TRBD1. The V end gives up 3 bases and the J end 13 bases, leaving 14 bases in the junction not matched to a gene. Its CDR3 holds 13 amino acids, cysteine through phenylalanine. CDR3 DNA is the only sequence kept; it has 39 bases, read in frame from the first base. CDR1 and CDR2 were assigned from the germline V gene as SQVTM and ANQGSEA.